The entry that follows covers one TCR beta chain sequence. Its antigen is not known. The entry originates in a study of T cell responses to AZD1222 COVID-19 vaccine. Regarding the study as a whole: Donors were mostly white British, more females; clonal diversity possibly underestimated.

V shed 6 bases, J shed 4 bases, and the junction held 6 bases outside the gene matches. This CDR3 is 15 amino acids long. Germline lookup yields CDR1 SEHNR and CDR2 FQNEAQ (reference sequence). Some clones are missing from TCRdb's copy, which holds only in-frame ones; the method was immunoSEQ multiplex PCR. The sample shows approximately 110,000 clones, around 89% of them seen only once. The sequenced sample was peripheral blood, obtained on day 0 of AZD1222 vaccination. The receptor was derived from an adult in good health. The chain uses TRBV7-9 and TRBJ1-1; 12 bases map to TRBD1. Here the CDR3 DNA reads TGTGCCAGCAGTCCATGGGACAGGGGGCTCACTGAAGCTTTCTTT. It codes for CASSPWDRGLTEAFF.